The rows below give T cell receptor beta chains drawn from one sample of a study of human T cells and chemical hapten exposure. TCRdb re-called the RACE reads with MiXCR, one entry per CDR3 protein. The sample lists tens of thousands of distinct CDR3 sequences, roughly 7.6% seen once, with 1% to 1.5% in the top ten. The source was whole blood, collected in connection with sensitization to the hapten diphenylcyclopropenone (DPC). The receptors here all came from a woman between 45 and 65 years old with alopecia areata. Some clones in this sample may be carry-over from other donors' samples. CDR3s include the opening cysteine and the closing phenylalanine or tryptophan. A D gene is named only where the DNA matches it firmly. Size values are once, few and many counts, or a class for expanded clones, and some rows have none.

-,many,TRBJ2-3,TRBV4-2,TGTGCCAGCAGCCGGAAGGTGGTCGATGATACGCAGTATTTT,CASSRKVVDDTQYF
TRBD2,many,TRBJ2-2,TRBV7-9,TGTGCCAGCAGCCCCGGGACTAGCGGGAGTATGAGTGTGAACACCGGGGAGCTGTTTTTT,CASSPGTSGSMSVNTGELFF
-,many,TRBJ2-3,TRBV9,TGTGCCAGCAGCGTCACGGGCACAGATACGCAGTATTTT,CASSVTGTDTQYF
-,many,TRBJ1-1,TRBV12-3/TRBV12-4,TGTGCCAGCAGCTCAACTAGGAGAGGCGCCTGGTCTGAAGCTTTCTTT,CASSSTRRGAWSEAFF
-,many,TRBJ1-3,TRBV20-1,TGCAGTGCTAGAGATGCCCAGTTCTTCAGCTCTGGAAACACCATATATTTT,CSARDAQFFSSGNTIYF
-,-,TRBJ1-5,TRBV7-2,TGTGCCAGCAGCTTACACATCCTTAGCAATCAGCCCCAGCATTTT,CASSLHILSNQPQHF
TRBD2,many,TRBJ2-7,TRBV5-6,TGTGCCAGCAGCGGGTTAGCGGGAAGGCAGTACTTC,CASSGLAGRQYF
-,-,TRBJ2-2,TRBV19,TGTGCCAGTAGTATTGTTTGGCAGAGGAACACCGGGGAGCTGTTTTTT,CASSIVWQRNTGELFF
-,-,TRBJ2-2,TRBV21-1,TGTGCCAGCAGCGAAAAATGGGCCGGGACACCTAACACCGGGGAGCTGTTTTTT,CASSEKWAGTPNTGELFF
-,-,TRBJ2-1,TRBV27,TGTGCCAGCAGTTTATCCCCCTACAATGAGCAGTTCTTC,CASSLSPYNEQFF
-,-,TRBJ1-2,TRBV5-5,TGTGCCAGCAGCTTGGGCCCGGGGAGAGCTAACTATGGCTACACCTTC,CASSLGPGRANYGYTF
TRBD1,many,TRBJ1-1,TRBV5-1,TGCGCCAGCAGCCTGACAGGGATGAACACTGAAGCTTTCTTT,CASSLTGMNTEAFF
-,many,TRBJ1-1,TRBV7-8,TGTGCCAGCAGCCCCCGGGAAGTCATGAACACTGAAGCTTTCTTT,CASSPREVMNTEAFF
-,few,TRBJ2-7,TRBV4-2,TGTGCCAGCAGCGGCCGGGACCTAAAACCCTACGAGCAGTACTTC,CASSGRDLKPYEQYF
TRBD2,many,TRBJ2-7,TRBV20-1,TGCAGTGCTAGAGCGGCTAGCGGGAGTGTTGAGCAGTACTTC,CSARAASGSVEQYF
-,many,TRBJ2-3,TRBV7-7,TGTGCTAGCAGCTTAAGCCTGGGAGGGGGCGGCTCAGATACGCAGTATTTT,CASSLSLGGGGSDTQYF
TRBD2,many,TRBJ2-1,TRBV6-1,TGTGCCAGCAGGTACAGCGGGACGGGATACAATGAGCAGTTCTTC,CASRYSGTGYNEQFF
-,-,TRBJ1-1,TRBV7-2,TGTGCCAGCAGCTCCCAATCTTGGGGGTTGAACACTGAAGCTTTCTTT,CASSSQSWGLNTEAFF
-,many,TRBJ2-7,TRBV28,TGTGCCAGCAGTTTACCTGTTCTAAACGAGCAGTACTTC,CASSLPVLNEQYF
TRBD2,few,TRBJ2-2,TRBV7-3,TGTGCCAGCAGCTCCCAAGCGGGGTTGAACACCGGGGAGCTGTTTTTT,CASSSQAGLNTGELFF
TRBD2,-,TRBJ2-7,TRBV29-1,TGCAGCGTCGTTGCAACCGGACTAGCGGGAGGGATGTACGAGCAGTACTTC,CSVVATGLAGGMYEQYF
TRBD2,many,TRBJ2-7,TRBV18,TGTGCCAGCTCTCGATTAGCGGGAAACCCCTACGAGCAGTACTTC,CASSRLAGNPYEQYF
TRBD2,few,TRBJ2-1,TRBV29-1,TGCAGCGTTGATAGCGGGGGAGCCTACAATGAGCAGTTCTTC,CSVDSGGAYNEQFF
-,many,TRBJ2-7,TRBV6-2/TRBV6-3,TGTGCCAGCACCCAGGGATACTCCTACGAGCAGTACTTC,CASTQGYSYEQYF
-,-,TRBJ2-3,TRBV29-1,TGCAGCGTTGTGGGAAGGGGGGGCCCAGATACGCAGTATTTT,CSVVGRGGPDTQYF
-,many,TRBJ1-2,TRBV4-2,TGTGCCAGCAGCCAAGGAGGAGACTATGGCTACACCTTC,CASSQGGDYGYTF
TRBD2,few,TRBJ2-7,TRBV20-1,TGCAGTGCTAGAGATGCTAGCGGGATTACCTACGAGCAGTACTTC,CSARDASGITYEQYF
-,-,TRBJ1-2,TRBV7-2,TGTGCCAGCAGCTTAGTGGGGTCCCAGGGCAGTGGAGGCTACACCTTC,CASSLVGSQGSGGYTF
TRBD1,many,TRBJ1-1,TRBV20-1,TGCAGTGCTAGGGACAGGTTCCCTGGTGCTGAAGCTTTCTTT,CSARDRFPGAEAFF
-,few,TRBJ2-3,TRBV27,TGTGCCAGCAGTACCGGGCCCCCGGCTGCGCAGTATTTT,CASSTGPPAAQYF
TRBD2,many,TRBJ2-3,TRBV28,TGTGCCAGCAGCGTGACTAGCGGGACAGATACGCAGTATTTT,CASSVTSGTDTQYF
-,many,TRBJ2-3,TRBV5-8,TGTGCCAGCAGCTTGGCCTGGCTAGCCATCACAGATACGCAGTATTTT,CASSLAWLAITDTQYF
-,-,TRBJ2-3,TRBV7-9,TGTGCCAGCAGCTTAAACAGGGCTAGCACAGATACGCGGTATTTT,CASSLNRASTDTRYF
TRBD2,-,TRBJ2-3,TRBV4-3,TGCGCCAGCAGCCAGCCGGGAGGTCCAGATACGCAGTATTTT,CASSQPGGPDTQYF
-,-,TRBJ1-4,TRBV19,TGTGCCAGTACCCCTCGACAATGGAGTGAAAAACTGTTTTTT,CASTPRQWSEKLFF
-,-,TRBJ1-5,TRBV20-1,TGCAGTGCTTCAGGGCAGGGAAAACAGCCCCAGCATTTT,CSASGQGKQPQHF
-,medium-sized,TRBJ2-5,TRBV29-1,TGCAGCGCCTCTGGAGGAAACCAAGAGACCCAGTACTTC,CSASGGNQETQYF
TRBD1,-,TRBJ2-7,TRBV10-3,TGTGCCATCAGCCTGAGGACAGGCTACGAGCAGTACTTC,CAISLRTGYEQYF
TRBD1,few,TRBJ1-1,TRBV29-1,TGCAGCGCAGGACAGGGCACGAACACTGAAGCTTTCTTT,CSAGQGTNTEAFF
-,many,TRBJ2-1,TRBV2,TGTGCCAGCAGTGTAAAGAGCGCATCCTACAATGAGCAGTTCTTC,CASSVKSASYNEQFF
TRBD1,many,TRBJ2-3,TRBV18,TGTGCCAGCTCACCGGACAGGGCAACAGATACGCAGTATTTT,CASSPDRATDTQYF
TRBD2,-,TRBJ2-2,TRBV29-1,TGCAGCGCCCAGGGACTAGCGGGATCCGGGGAGCTGTTTTTT,CSAQGLAGSGELFF
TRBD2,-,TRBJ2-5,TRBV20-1,TGCAGTGCTTTGTCGGCTAGCGGGAGCGACAAGACCCAGTACTTC,CSALSASGSDKTQYF
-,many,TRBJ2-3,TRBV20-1,TGCAGTGCTAGAGATGCTAGCACACGTACGCAGGGAGATTTT,CSARDASTRTQGDF
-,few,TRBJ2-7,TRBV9,TGTGCCAGCAGCGTAGAGGCGTTACTCCCCTACGAGCAGTACTTC,CASSVEALLPYEQYF
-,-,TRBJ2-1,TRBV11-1,TGTGCCAGCAGCTCTCAGGGACCTAGCTACAATGAGCAGTTCTTC,CASSSQGPSYNEQFF
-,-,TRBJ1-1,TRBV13,TGTGCCAGCAGCTTATCAAGGTCTGAAGCTTTCTTT,CASSLSRSEAFF
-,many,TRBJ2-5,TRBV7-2,TGTGCCAGCAGCTTAAGGCCCTGGGCGTTCCAAGAGACCCAGTACTTC,CASSLRPWAFQETQYF
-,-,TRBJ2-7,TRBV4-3,TGCGCCAGCAGCCAAGAAATGCCCGGCGAGCAGTACTTC,CASSQEMPGEQYF
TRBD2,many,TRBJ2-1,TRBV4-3,TGCGCCAGCAGCCAAGATCACGACGCTAGCGGCCCCAATGAGCAGTTCTTC,CASSQDHDASGPNEQFF
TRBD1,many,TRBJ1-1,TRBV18,TGTGCCAGCTCACCCCGACAGGGAATTGGGGACACTGAAGCTTTCTTT,CASSPRQGIGDTEAFF
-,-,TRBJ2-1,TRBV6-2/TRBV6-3,TGTGCCAGCAGTCCTGGACGTCGCTCCTACAATGAGCAGTTCTTC,CASSPGRRSYNEQFF
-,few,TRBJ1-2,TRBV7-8,TGTGCCAGCAGCTTCGAGGGCGACTATGGCTACACCTTC,CASSFEGDYGYTF
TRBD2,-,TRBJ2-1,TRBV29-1,TGCAGCGTTCGCGGGAGGACCCCCTACAATGAGCAGTTCTTC,CSVRGRTPYNEQFF
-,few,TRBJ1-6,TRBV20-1,TGCAGTGCTAGGATGGGGGGCAGCCTCAATAATTCACCCCTCCACTTT,CSARMGGSLNNSPLHF
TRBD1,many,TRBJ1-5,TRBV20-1,TGCAGTGCCAGCCGGGACAGGAGCAATCAGCCCCAGCATTTT,CSASRDRSNQPQHF
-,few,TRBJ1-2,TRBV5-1,TGCGCCAGCAGCTTTGGGGTTGGGGACTATGGCTACACCTTC,CASSFGVGDYGYTF